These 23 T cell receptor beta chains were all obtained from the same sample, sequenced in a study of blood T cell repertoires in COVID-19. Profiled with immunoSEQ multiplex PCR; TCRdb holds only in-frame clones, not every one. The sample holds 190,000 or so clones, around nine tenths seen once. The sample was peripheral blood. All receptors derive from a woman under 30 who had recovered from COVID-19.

The DNA for the CDR3 is TGTGCCAGCAGCGCTGACTGGAGCTCCTACAATGAGCAGTTCTTC. It encodes CASSADWSSYNEQFF. The chain couples TRBV5-4 to TRBJ2-1; D call uncertain. The CDR3 is 15 residues long. The V gene lost 4 bases and the J gene lost 0 bases, with 11 bases spanning the gap. Germline V CDR1 and CDR2: SGHNT, YYREEE (reference sequence).

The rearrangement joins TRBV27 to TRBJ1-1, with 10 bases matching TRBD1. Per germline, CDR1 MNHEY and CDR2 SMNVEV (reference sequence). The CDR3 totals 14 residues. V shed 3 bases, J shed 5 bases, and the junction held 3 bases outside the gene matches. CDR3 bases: TGTGCCAGCAGTTTGACAGGGGGCGGAACTGAAGCTTTCTTT. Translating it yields CASSLTGGGTEAFF.

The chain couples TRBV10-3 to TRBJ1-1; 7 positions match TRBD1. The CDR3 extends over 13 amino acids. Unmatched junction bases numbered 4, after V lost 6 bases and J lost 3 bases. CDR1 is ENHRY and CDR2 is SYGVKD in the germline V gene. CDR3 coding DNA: TGTGCCATCAGAGACAGGGTAGACACTGAAGCTTTCTTT. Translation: CAIRDRVDTEAFF.

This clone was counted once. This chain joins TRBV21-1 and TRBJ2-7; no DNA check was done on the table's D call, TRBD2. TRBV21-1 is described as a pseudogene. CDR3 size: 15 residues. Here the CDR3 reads CASSKLEGFTYEQYF. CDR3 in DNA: TGTGCCAGCAGCAAATTAGAGGGATTCACCTACGAGCAGTACTTC.

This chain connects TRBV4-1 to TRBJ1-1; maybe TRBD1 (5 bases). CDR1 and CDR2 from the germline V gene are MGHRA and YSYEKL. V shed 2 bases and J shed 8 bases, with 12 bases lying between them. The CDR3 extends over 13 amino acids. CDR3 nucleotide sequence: TGCGCCAGCAGCCAATCAGGGTTACCCGAAGCTTTCTTT. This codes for CASSQSGLPEAFF.

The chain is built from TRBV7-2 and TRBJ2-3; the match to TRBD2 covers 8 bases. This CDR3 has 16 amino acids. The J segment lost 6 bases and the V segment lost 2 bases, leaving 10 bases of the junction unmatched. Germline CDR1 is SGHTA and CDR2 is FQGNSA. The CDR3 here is CASSLPPGGRGDTQYF. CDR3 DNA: TGTGCCAGCAGCTTACCCCCGGGGGGGCGGGGGGATACGCAGTATTTT.

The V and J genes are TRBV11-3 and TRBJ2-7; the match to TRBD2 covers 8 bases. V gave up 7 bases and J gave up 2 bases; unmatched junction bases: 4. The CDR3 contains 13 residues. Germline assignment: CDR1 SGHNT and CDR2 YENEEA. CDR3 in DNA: TGTGCCAGCAAGCGGGAGCAAACCTACGAGCAGTACGTC. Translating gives CASKREQTYEQYV.

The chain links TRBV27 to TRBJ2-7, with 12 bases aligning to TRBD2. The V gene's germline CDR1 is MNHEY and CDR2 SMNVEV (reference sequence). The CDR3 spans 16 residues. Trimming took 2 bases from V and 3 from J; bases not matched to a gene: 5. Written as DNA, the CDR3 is TGTGCCAGCAGTTTAAGAACTAGCGGGAGGCACTACGAGCAGTACGTC. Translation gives CASSLRTSGRHYEQYV.

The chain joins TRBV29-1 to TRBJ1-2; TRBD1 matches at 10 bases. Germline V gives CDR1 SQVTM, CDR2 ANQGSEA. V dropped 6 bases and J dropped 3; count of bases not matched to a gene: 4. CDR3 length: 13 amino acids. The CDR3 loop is CSVRGTGDYGYTF. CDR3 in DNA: TGCAGCGTAAGGGGGACAGGGGACTATGGCTACACCTTC.

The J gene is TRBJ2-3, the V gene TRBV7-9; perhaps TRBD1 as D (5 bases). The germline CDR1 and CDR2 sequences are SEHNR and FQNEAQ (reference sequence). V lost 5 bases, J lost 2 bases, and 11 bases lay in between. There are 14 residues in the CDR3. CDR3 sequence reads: CASSTSGPTDTQYF. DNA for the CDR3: TGTGCCAGCAGCACATCAGGGCCCACAGATACGCAGTATTTT.

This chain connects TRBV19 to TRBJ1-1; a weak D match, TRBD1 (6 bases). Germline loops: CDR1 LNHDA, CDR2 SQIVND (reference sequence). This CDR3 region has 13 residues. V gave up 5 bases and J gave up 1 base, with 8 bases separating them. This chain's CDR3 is CASSGQRNTEAFF. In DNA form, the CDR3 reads TGTGCCAGTAGTGGACAGCGGAACACTGAAGCTTTCTTT.

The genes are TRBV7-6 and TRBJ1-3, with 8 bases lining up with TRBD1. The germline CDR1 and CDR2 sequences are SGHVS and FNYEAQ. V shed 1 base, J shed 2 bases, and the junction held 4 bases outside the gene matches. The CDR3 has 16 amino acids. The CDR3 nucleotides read TGTGCCAGCAGCTTAGGGACAGGGCAGCCTGGAAACACCATATATTTT. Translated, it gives CASSLGTGQPGNTIYF. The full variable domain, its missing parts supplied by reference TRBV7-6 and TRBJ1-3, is GAGVSQSPRYKVTKRGQDVALRCDPISGHVSLYWYRQALGQGPEFLTYFNYEAQQDKSGLPNDRFSAERPEGSISTLTIQRTEQRDSAMYRCASSLGTGQPGNTIYFGEGSWLTVV.

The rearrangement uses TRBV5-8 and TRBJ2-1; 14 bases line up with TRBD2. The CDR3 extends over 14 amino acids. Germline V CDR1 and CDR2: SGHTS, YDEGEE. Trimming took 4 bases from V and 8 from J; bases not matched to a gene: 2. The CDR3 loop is CASSRGLAGDEQFF. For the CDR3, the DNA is TGTGCCAGCAGCAGGGGACTAGCGGGGGATGAGCAGTTCTTC.

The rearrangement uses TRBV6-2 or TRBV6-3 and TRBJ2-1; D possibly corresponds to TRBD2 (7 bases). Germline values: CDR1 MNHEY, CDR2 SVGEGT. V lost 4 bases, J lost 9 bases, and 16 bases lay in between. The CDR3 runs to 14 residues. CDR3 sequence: CASSSRGGLVEQFF. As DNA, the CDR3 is TGTGCCAGCAGTTCAAGGGGGGGGTTGGTTGAGCAGTTCTTC.

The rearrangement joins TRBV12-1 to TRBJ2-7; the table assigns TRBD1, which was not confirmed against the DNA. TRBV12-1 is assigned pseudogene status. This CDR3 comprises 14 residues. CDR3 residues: CASTPGTGSYEQYF. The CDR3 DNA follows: TGTGCCAGCACCCCAGGGACAGGGTCCTACGAGCAGTACTTC.

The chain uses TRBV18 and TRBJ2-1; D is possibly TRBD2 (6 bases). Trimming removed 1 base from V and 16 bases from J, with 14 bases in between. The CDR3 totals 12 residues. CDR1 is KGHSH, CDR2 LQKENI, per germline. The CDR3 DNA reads TGTGCCAGCTCACCACGTCAGGACTACGGTTTCTTC. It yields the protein CASSPRQDYGFF.

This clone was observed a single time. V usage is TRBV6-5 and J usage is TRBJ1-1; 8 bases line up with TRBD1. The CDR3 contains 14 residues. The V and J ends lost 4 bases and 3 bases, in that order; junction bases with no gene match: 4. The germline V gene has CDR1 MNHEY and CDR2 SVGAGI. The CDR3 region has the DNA TGTGCCAGCAGTTTGGGACAGGATTACACTGAAGCTTTCTTT. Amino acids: CASSLGQDYTEAFF.

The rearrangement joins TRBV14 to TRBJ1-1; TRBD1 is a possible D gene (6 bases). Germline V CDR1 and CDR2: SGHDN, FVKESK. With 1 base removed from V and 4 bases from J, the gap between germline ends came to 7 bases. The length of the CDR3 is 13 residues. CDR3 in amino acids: CASSQGTVTEAFF. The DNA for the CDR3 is TGTGCCAGCAGCCAAGGGACAGTCACTGAAGCTTTCTTT.

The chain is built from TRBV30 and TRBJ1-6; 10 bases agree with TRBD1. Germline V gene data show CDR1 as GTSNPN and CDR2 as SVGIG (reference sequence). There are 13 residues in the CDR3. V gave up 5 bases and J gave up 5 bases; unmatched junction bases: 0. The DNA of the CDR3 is TGTGCCTGGGGACAGGGGGATAATTCACCCCTCCACTTT. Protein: CAWGQGDNSPLHF.

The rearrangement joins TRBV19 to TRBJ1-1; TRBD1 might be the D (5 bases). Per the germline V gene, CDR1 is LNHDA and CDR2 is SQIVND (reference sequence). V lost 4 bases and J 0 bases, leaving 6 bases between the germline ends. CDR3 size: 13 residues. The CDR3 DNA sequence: TGTGCCAGTAGTAGGACACTGAACACTGAAGCTTTCTTT. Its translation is CASSRTLNTEAFF.

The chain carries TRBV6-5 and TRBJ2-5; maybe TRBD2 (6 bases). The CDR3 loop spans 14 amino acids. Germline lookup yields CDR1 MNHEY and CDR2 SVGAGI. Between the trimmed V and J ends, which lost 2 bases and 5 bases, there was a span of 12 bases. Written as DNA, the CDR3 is TGTGCCAGCAGTTACGTTTCCGGAGGGGAGACCCAGTACTTC. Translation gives CASSYVSGGETQYF.

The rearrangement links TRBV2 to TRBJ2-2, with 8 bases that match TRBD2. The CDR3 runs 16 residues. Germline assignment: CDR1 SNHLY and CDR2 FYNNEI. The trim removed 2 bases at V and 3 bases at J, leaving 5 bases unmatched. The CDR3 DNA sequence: TGTGCCAGCAGTGAACGGTTACTAGCGGACACCGGGGAGCTGTTTTTT. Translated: CASSERLLADTGELFF.

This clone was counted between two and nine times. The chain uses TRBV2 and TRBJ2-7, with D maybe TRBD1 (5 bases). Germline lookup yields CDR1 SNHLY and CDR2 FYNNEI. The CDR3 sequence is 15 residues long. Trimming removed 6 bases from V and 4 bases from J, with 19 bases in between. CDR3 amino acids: CASSPPREAGYEQYV. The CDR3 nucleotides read TGTGCCAGCAGCCCCCCTCGAGAGGCAGGGTACGAGCAGTACGTC.